The rows below give T cell receptor beta chains drawn from one sample of a study of blood T cell repertoires in COVID-19. Libraries were prepared by immunoSEQ multiplex PCR; TCRdb keeps only in-frame clonotypes and omits some of them. The sample consists of 200,000 to 250,000 clones, 85% of them appearing once. The sample consisted of peripheral blood. The source of these receptors is a man over 45 with COVID-19, enrolled during active disease. The CDR3 runs from the conserved cysteine through the conserved F or W. Clone sizes are given selectively: once, few, many, or a class where the clone is expanded.

size: few
V: TRBV27
CDR3: CASGGTESYGYTF

size: -
V: TRBV4-2
CDR3: CASSQGLAEETQYF

size: -
V: TRBV6-2/TRBV6-3
CDR3: CASSTQTGLSSPLHF

size: few
V: TRBV6-5
CDR3: CASSSFGQLTNQPQHF

size: -
V: TRBV19
CDR3: CASTTGTSPYGYTF

size: -
V: TRBV29-1
CDR3: CSVAPGQGGQPQHF

size: -
V: TRBV2
CDR3: CASGALDNTETQYF

size: -
V: TRBV3-1/TRBV3-2
CDR3: CASSLGLHNYGYTF

size: -
V: TRBV12-3/TRBV12-4
CDR3: CASPVRSYEQYF

size: -
V: TRBV2
CDR3: CASSELGGTDTQYF

size: -
V: TRBV6-1
CDR3: CASSESTGTSFYEQYF

size: few
V: TRBV19
CDR3: CASDRQGTGGYTF

size: -
V: TRBV28
CDR3: CASNNVERATQYF

size: -
V: TRBV3-1/TRBV3-2
CDR3: CASSPGAAGEQYF

size: -
V: TRBV18
CDR3: CASSPGTNYEQYF

size: -
V: TRBV30
CDR3: CAWSVRGRGYNSPLHF

size: -
V: TRBV6-5
CDR3: CASSYSVPSRYYEQYF

size: -
V: TRBV25-1
CDR3: CASSESGISGEKLFF

size: few
V: TRBV19
CDR3: CASSIDRAGNTIYF

size: -
V: TRBV5-1
CDR3: CASSTGQGQPLHF

size: -
V: TRBV10-3
CDR3: CAISDWTSGGPEYNEQFF

size: -
V: TRBV5-1
CDR3: CASSFGTKQETQYF

size: -
V: TRBV19
CDR3: CASSIRDRAGPAAQHF

size: -
V: TRBV12-3/TRBV12-4
CDR3: CASSFTPGKLFF

size: -
V: TRBV30
CDR3: CAWKKTGPYNEQFF

size: -
V: TRBV27
CDR3: CASSLLYRGQSGQPQHF

size: -
V: TRBV5-1
CDR3: CASTQFGGHGYTF

size: -
V: TRBV6-2/TRBV6-3
CDR3: CASSTTSSHEQYF

size: -
V: TRBV6-5
CDR3: CANGLGGTNTGELFF

size: -
V: TRBV10-3
CDR3: CAISPGTGGGNQPQHF

size: -
V: TRBV27
CDR3: CASRLQGAAEAFF

size: -
V: TRBV4-1
CDR3: CASSQQTGRNTGELFF

size: -
V: TRBV15
CDR3: CATSRERQGFGGELFF

size: once
V: TRBV11-1
CDR3: CASSLPSGGPDTQYF

size: -
V: TRBV12-3/TRBV12-4
CDR3: CASSLQGVFGYTF

size: -
V: TRBV27
CDR3: CASSFQTDSYEQYF

size: -
V: TRBV10-3
CDR3: CAIRVGGGEAFF

size: -
V: TRBV24-1
CDR3: CATSDPTPGGTDTQYF

size: -
V: TRBV19
CDR3: CASSPLRDRNEQYF

size: -
V: TRBV19
CDR3: CASSRDTTSTDTQYF

size: -
V: TRBV20-1
CDR3: CSASIGASGTETQYF

size: -
V: TRBV18
CDR3: CASSADRNQPQHF

size: once
V: TRBV30
CDR3: CAWSRQGLIETQYF

size: -
V: TRBV6-5
CDR3: CASSYSPGQAHEQYF

size: few
V: TRBV7-8
CDR3: CASSLGGGPSEQFF